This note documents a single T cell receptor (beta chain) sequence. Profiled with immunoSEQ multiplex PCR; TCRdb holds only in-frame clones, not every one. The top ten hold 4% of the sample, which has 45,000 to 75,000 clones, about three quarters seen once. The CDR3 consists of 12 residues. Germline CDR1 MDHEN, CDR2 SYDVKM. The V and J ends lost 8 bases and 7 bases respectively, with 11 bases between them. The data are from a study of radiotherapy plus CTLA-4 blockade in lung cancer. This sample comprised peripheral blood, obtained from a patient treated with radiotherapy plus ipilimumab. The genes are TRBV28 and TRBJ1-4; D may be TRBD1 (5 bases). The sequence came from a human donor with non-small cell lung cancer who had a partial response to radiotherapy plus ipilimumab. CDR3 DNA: TGTGCCAGCGGGGGGGATTCTGAAAAACTGTTTTTT. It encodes CASGGDSEKLFF.